The 22 T cell receptor beta chains listed next were all sequenced from one sample in a study of identical twins. TCRdb analysed the 5' RACE reads with MiXCR anew, one entry per CDR3 protein. This table holds some 500,000 distinct CDR3 sequences, under 25% found once. These data were also reused for a study on T cells expressing NK-cell markers.

The sequenced sample consisted of CD4+ T cells sorted from blood. The receptors derive from a woman between 18 and 30 years old in good health.

The chain employs TRBV9 and TRBJ2-3; D possibly corresponds to TRBD2 (6 bases). CDR1 and CDR2 (germline): SGDLS, YYNGEE. CDR3 length: 16 amino acids. V lost 4 bases and J 0 bases, leaving 15 bases between the germline ends. CDR3 protein: CASSPAVAGSTDTQYF. CDR3 coding DNA: TGTGCCAGCAGCCCCGCCGTGGCGGGGAGCACAGATACGCAGTATTTT.

This clonotype was seen a handful of times. This chain links TRBV10-3 with TRBJ1-5; perhaps TRBD1 as D (5 bases). V was pared by 4 bases and J by 1 base, with 8 bases between. The CDR3 is 14 amino acids. Germline assignment: CDR1 ENHRY and CDR2 SYGVKD. CDR3 residues: CAISAGDSNQPQHF. The CDR3 coding sequence is TGTGCCATCAGTGCTGGGGACAGCAATCAGCCCCAGCATTTT.

The chain has TRBV7-2 and TRBJ2-7; the D is unclear. Germline loops: CDR1 SGHTA, CDR2 FQGNSA. V lost 7 bases, J lost 9 bases, and 31 bases lay in between. This CDR3 contains 17 residues. The CDR3 reads CTSTYRANQLATSVQYF. CDR3 DNA: TGTACCAGCACTTACCGTGCGAACCAGTTAGCTACTTCGGTGCAGTACTTC.

This clonotype was seen a handful of times. The V and J genes are TRBV11-2 and TRBJ2-5; D is possibly TRBD2 (6 bases). This CDR3 contains 11 residues. Deletions cut 7 bases from V and 9 bases from J, with 12 bases between. Looked up from germline, CDR1 is SGHAT and CDR2 is FQNNGV. In DNA, the CDR3 is TGTGCCAGCAACAGCGGCGGGGCCCAGTACTTC. Residues: CASNSGGAQYF.

This clonotype appeared a few times. The CDR3 here is CASRTVETQYF. Here the CDR3 DNA reads TGTGCCAGCAGGACAGTCGAGACCCAGTACTTC. This chain uses TRBV12-3 or TRBV12-4 with TRBJ2-5; TRBD1 might be the D (5 bases). V shed 6 bases and J shed 5 bases, with 7 bases lying between them. CDR3 length: 11 residues.

The genes are TRBV6-5 and TRBJ2-3; TRBD1 is a possible D gene (7 bases). V was pared by 4 bases and J by 1 base, with 12 bases between. CDR3 length: 15 residues. Germline CDR1 reads MNHEY; CDR2 reads SVGAGI. The CDR3 loop is CASSFLRGGTDTQYF. The DNA for the CDR3 is TGTGCCAGCAGTTTCCTCAGGGGGGGCACAGATACGCAGTATTTT.

This chain connects TRBV24-1 to TRBJ2-1; the D gene is possibly TRBD2 (6 bases). Trimming left V 3 bases short and J 0 bases short, with 11 bases between. This CDR3 comprises 16 residues. CDR1 and CDR2 (germline): KGHDR, SFDVKD. Here the CDR3 reads CATSDGDGSSYNEQFF. The CDR3 DNA reads as TGTGCCACCAGTGATGGGGACGGGAGCTCCTACAATGAGCAGTTCTTC.

The gene calls are TRBV12-3 or TRBV12-4 and TRBJ2-2, with 9 bases aligning to TRBD2. This CDR3 has 16 residues. V was pared by 2 bases and J by 3 bases, with 4 bases of the junction left unmatched. CDR3 loop: CASSLRVAGDTGELFF. Written as DNA, the CDR3 is TGTGCCAGCAGTTTAAGAGTAGCGGGGGACACCGGGGAGCTGTTTTTT.

The CDR3 region has the DNA TGTGCCAGCAGCGTAGGACCGACTGGCAAAGATACGCAGTATTTT. This sequence encodes CASSVGPTGKDTQYF. The chain has TRBV9 and TRBJ2-3, with unresolved D. CDR1 SGDLS and CDR2 YYNGEE come from the germline V gene. This CDR3 spans 15 amino acids. V was cut by 0 bases and J by 5 bases, with 13 bases left in between.

As regards this clonotype: The junction departs from the called germline gene at one end, perhaps through a read error. The rearrangement uses TRBV2 and TRBJ1-2, with D hard to call. The CDR3 runs to 12 residues. In germline, CDR1 is SNHLY, CDR2 FYNNEI. The CDR3 nucleotides are TGTGCCAGCAGTGACGGGAACTACGGCTACACCTTC. Protein sequence: CASSDGNYGYTF.

The V call is TRBV20-1, the J call TRBJ2-1; TRBD1 agrees at 7 bases. Germline assignment: CDR1 DFQATT and CDR2 SNEGSKA (reference sequence). The CDR3 has 16 amino acids. Trimming took 3 bases from V and 0 from J; bases not matched to a gene: 8. This chain's CDR3 is CSASVPGGSSYNEQFF. The DNA for the CDR3 is TGCAGTGCTAGCGTCCCAGGGGGTAGCTCCTACAATGAGCAGTTCTTC.

The chain joins TRBV4-2 to TRBJ2-7; 14 bases are a match to TRBD2. Trimming took 1 base from V and 7 from J; bases not matched to a gene: 3. From germline, CDR1 is LGHNA and CDR2 YNFKEQ. The CDR3 spans 15 residues. CDR3 sequence (DNA): TGTGCCAGCAGCCAAGGACTAGCGGGAGGGCGGGAGCAGTACTTC. This encodes CASSQGLAGGREQYF.

This chain joins TRBV20-1 and TRBJ2-5; D assignment may be TRBD1 or TRBD2 (6 bases each). This CDR3 is built from 14 residues. V was trimmed by 3 bases and J by 4 bases, leaving 15 bases between them. Germline lookup yields CDR1 DFQATT and CDR2 SNEGSKA (reference sequence). The CDR3 DNA reads as TGCAGTGCTAGTCAACAGGGAGGCATAGAGACCCAGTACTTC. It is translated as CSASQQGGIETQYF.

The chain has TRBV12-3 or TRBV12-4 and TRBJ1-1, with a tentative D call TRBD1 (6 bases). Trimming took off 10 bases at V and 1 base at J, with 10 bases between the two ends. This CDR3 region has 12 residues. CDR3 amino acids: CAIRTENTEAFF. The CDR3 bases are TGTGCCATCCGGACAGAGAACACTGAAGCTTTCTTT.

The chain carries TRBV6-2 or TRBV6-3 and TRBJ2-7; 7 nucleotides match TRBD2. This CDR3 comprises 17 residues. Germline V CDR1 and CDR2: MNHEY, SVGEGT. V shed 2 bases, J shed 4 bases, and the junction held 14 bases outside the gene matches. The CDR3 here is CASSYRVGGSMVYEQYF. In DNA, the CDR3 is TGTGCCAGCAGTTACCGGGTTGGCGGGAGTATGGTATACGAGCAGTACTTC.

In its sample, this clonotype was seen a few times. This rearrangement joins TRBV20-1 to TRBJ2-5; unclear D gene. Germline-derived CDR1 and CDR2 are DFQATT and SNEGSKA (reference sequence). This CDR3 spans 14 amino acids. V gave up 6 bases and J gave up 5 bases, with 19 bases separating them. The CDR3 DNA sequence: TGCAGTGCGCGGCGGACGGCCTCGAGGGAGACCCAGTACTTC. This translates into CSARRTASRETQYF.

There are many counts of this clonotype. J is TRBJ2-3 and V is TRBV29-1, with 9 positions matching TRBD2. The CDR3 runs 14 residues. Germline CDR1 SQVTM, CDR2 ANQGSEA. The junction had 5 bases not matched to a gene; V was cut back by 5 bases and J by 2 bases. This chain's CDR3 is CSVPAGGITDTQYF. CDR3 bases: TGCAGCGTTCCCGCGGGAGGGATCACAGATACGCAGTATTTT.

For the CDR3, the DNA is TGCGCCAGCAGCGTGCGGCAGGGGGATAGGTACGAGCAGTACTTC. Protein sequence: CASSVRQGDRYEQYF. The rearrangement joins TRBV5-1 to TRBJ2-7; 7 positions agree with TRBD1. This CDR3 has 15 residues. In germline, CDR1 is SGHRS, CDR2 YFSETQ. The V and J ends lost 4 bases and 4 bases, in that order; junction bases with no gene match: 11.

This clonotype was picked up a small number of times. This sequence joins TRBV5-1 and TRBJ2-1; D possibly corresponds to TRBD2 (5 bases). Between the trimmed V and J ends, which lost 0 bases and 0 bases, there was a span of 13 bases. The germline V gene has CDR1 SGHRS and CDR2 YFSETQ. This CDR3 has 17 residues. CDR3 nucleotide sequence: TGCGCCAGCAGCTTGGGTCGGAGGAGGAGCTCCTACAATGAGCAGTTCTTC. This translates into CASSLGRRRSSYNEQFF.

This clonotype was counted ten times or more. The rearrangement uses TRBV6-1 and TRBJ1-1; D is ambiguous. The germline gives CDR1 MNHNS, CDR2 SASEGT. The germline V and J ends were trimmed by 6 bases and 6 bases, with 14 bases remaining between them. CDR3 length: 13 amino acids. The CDR3, as DNA: TGTGCCAGCAGCCGTAAAGGGAGTCCTGAAGCTTTCTTT. This translates into CASSRKGSPEAFF.

This clonotype showed up just a few times. V is TRBV20-1 and J is TRBJ2-2, with 12 bases fitting TRBD2. CDR1 DFQATT and CDR2 SNEGSKA come from the germline V gene (reference sequence). This CDR3 contains 14 residues. With 3 bases clipped from V and 4 bases from J, the junction kept 0 bases outside the gene matches. CDR3: CSARTSGSTGELFF. CDR3 sequence (DNA): TGCAGTGCTAGGACTAGCGGGAGCACCGGGGAGCTGTTTTTT.

The chain carries TRBV5-1 and TRBJ2-1, with D perhaps TRBD2 (6 bases). There are 15 residues in the CDR3. The V end lost 2 bases, the J end lost 4 bases, and 13 bases lay between the germline ends. Germline CDR1 and CDR2: SGHRS and YFSETQ. CDR3 protein: CASSFVPGEYNEQFF. The DNA for the CDR3 is TGCGCCAGCAGCTTCGTCCCGGGGGAGTACAATGAGCAGTTCTTC.